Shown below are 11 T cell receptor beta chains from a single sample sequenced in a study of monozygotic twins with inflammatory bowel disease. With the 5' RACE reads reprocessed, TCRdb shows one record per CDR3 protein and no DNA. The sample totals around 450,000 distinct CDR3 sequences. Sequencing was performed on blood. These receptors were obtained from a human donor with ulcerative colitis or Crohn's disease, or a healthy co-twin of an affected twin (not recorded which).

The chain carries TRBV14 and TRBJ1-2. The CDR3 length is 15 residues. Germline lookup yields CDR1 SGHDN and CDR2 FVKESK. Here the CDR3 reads CASSQGRGLNYGYTF.

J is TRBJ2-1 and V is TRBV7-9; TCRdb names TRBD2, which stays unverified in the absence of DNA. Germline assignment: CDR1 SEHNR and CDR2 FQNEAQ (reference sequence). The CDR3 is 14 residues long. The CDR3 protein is CASSPDGPMDEQFF.

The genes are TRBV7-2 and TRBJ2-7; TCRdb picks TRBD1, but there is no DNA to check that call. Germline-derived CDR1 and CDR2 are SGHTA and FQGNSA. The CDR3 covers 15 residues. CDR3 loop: CASSFTGTASYEQYF.

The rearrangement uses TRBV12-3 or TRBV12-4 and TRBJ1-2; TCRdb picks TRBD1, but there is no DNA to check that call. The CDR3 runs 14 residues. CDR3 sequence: CASSRRGQGYGYTF.

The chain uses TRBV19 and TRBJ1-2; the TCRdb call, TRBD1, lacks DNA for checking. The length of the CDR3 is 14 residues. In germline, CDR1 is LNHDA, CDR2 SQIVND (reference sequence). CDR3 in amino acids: CASRIIGRGYGYTF. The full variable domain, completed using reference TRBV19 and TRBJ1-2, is DGGITQSPKYLFRKEGQNVTLSCEQNLNHDAMYWYRQDPGQGLRLIYYSQIVNDFQKGDIAEGYSVSREKKESFPLTVTSAQKNPTAFYLCASRIIGRGYGYTFGSGTRLTVV.

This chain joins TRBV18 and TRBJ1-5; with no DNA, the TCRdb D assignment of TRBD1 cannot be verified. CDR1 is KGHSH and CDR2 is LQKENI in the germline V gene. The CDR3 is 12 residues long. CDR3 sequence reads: CASSGGNQPQHF.

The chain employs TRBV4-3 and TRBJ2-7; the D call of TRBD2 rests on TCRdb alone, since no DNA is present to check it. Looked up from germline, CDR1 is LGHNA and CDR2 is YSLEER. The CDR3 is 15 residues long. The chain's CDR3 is CASSQDLLPSYEQYF.

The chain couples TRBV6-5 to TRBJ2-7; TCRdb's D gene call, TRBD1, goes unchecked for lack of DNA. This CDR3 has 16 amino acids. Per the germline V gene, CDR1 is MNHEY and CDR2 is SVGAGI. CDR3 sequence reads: CASSTTNFPPNYEQYF.

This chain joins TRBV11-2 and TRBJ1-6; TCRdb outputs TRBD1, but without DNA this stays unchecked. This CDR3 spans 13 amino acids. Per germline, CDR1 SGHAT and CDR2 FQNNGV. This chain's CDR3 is CASSLGDRSPLHF.

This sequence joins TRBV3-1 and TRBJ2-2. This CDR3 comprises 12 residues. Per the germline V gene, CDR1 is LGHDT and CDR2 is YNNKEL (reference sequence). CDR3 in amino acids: CASSQVDGELFF.

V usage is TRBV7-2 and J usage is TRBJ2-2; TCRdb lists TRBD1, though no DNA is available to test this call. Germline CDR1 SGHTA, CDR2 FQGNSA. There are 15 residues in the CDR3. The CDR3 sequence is CASSLAPGNTGELFF. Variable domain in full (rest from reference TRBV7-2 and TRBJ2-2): GAGVSQSPSNKVTEKGKDVELRCDPISGHTALYWYRQSLGQGLEFLIYFQGNSAPDKSGLPSDRFSAERTGGSVSTLTIQRTQQEDSAVYLCASSLAPGNTGELFFGEGSRLTVL.